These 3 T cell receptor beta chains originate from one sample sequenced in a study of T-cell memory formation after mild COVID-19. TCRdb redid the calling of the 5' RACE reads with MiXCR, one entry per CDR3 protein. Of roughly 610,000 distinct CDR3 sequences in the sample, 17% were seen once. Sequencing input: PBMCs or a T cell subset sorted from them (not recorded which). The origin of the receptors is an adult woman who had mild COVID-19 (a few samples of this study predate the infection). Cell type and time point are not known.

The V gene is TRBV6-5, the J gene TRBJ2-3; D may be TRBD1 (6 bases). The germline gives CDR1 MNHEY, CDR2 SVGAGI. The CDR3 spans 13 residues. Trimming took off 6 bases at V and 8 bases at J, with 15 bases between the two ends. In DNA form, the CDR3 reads TGTGCCAGCAGAGGTACAGGGTTCCGTACGCAGTATTTT. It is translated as CASRGTGFRTQYF.

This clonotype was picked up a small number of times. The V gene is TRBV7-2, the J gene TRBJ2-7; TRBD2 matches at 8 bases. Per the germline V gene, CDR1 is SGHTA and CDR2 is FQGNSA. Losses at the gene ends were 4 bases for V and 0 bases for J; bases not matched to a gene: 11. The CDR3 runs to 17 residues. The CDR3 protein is CASSSGLAGTGSYEQYF. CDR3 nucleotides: TGTGCCAGCAGCTCCGGACTAGCCGGAACGGGCTCCTACGAGCAGTACTTC. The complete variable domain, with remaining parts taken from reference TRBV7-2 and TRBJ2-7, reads GAGVSQSPSNKVTEKGKDVELRCDPISGHTALYWYRQSLGQGLEFLIYFQGNSAPDKSGLPSDRFSAERTGGSVSTLTIQRTQQEDSAVYLCASSSGLAGTGSYEQYFGPGTRLTVT.

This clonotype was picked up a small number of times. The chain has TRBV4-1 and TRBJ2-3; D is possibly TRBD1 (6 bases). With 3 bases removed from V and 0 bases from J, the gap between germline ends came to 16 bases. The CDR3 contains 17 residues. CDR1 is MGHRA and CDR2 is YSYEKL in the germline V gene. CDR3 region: CASSQDPGALSTDTQYF. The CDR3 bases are TGCGCCAGCAGCCAGGACCCAGGGGCCCTCAGCACAGATACGCAGTATTTT.